What follows are 11 T cell receptor beta chains derived from one specimen sequenced in a study of T-cell memory formation after mild COVID-19. Using its own MiXCR run on the 5' RACE reads, TCRdb lists one record per CDR3 protein. The sample shows a few hundred thousand distinct CDR3 sequences, around 17% of them seen only once. Sequencing used PBMCs or a T cell subset sorted from them (not recorded which). Receptor source: a man between 18 and 29 years old who had mild COVID-19 (a few samples of this study predate the infection). Cell type and time point are not known.

This clonotype was seen only a few times. V usage is TRBV5-5 and J usage is TRBJ1-5; 10 bases map to TRBD1. The J segment lost 2 bases and the V segment lost 3 bases, leaving 2 bases of the junction unmatched. The V gene's germline CDR1 is SGHKS and CDR2 YYEKEE (reference sequence). The CDR3 totals 15 residues. The CDR3: CASSWTGGGNQPQHF. The CDR3 DNA sequence: TGTGCCAGCAGCTGGACAGGGGGGGGCAATCAGCCCCAGCATTTT. Using reference TRBV5-5 and TRBJ1-5 for the parts outside the CDR3, the full variable domain is DAGVTQSPTHLIKTRGQQVTLRCSPISGHKSVSWYQQVLGQGPQFIFQYYEKEERGRGNFPDRFSARQFPNYSSELNVNALLLGDSALYLCASSWTGGGNQPQHFGDGTRLSIL.

This chain connects TRBV6-4 to TRBJ1-1, with unresolved D. V lost 6 bases to trimming and J lost 4 bases, with 15 bases between them. The length of the CDR3 is 14 residues. CDR1 MRHNA and CDR2 SNTAGT come from the germline V gene. The chain's CDR3 is CASSAAPGFTEAFF. For the CDR3, the DNA is TGTGCCAGCAGCGCCGCTCCGGGCTTCACTGAAGCTTTCTTT.

This clonotype turned up a few times. The chain employs TRBV29-1 and TRBJ1-1; D remains ambiguous. The CDR3 runs 13 residues. The germline V gene encodes CDR1 SQVTM and CDR2 ANQGSEA. Trimming stripped 1 base from V and 0 bases from J, with 6 bases between. This CDR3 reads CSVEVELNTEAFF. CDR3 DNA sequence: TGCAGCGTTGAAGTGGAATTGAACACTGAAGCTTTCTTT.

The table lists this clonotype with a few counts. The chain links TRBV12-3 or TRBV12-4 to TRBJ2-3, with TRBD2 as a possible D gene (5 bases). V lost 3 bases, J lost 1 base, and 8 bases lay in between. This CDR3 comprises 14 residues. For the CDR3, the DNA is TGTGCCAGCAGTTTTCTAGCCGGCACAGATACGCAGTATTTT. It translates to CASSFLAGTDTQYF.

This clonotype was seen a handful of times. The chain links TRBV28 to TRBJ2-1; D possibly corresponds to TRBD1 (5 bases). The CDR3 has 15 residues. Germline CDR1 MDHEN, CDR2 SYDVKM. V lost 8 bases and J lost 7, with 21 bases in between. CDR3 bases: TGTGCCAGCCACCGGGCTGGGGCAATGGAGAATGAGCAGTTCTTC. Protein product: CASHRAGAMENEQFF.

The sample holds a few counts of this clonotype. CDR3 DNA: TGTGCCAGCAGCGAGGAGACAGGGACGGGTACTGAAGCTTTCTTT. It encodes CASSEETGTGTEAFF. V is TRBV7-9 and J is TRBJ1-1; 7 positions match TRBD1. CDR1 SEHNR and CDR2 FQNEAQ come from the germline V gene (reference sequence). The V segment lost 5 bases and the J segment 5 bases; nucleotides outside the gene matches: 11. The CDR3 has 15 amino acids. The variable domain in full, completed from reference TRBV7-9 and TRBJ1-1, reads DTGVSQNPRHKITKRGQNVTFRCDPISEHNRLYWYRQTLGQGPEFLTYFQNEAQLEKSRLLSDRFSAERPKGSFSTLEIQRTEQGDSAMYLCASSEETGTGTEAFFGQGTRLTVV.

V and J are TRBV15 and TRBJ2-1; D is possibly TRBD1 or TRBD2 (5 bases each). The CDR3 consists of 15 residues. The ends were cut back, 5 bases at V and 2 bases at J, with 13 bases in the middle. Germline V gene data show CDR1 as LNHNV and CDR2 as YYDKDF (reference sequence). The CDR3 sequence is CATSGRPGPYNEQFF. In DNA form, the CDR3 reads TGTGCCACCAGCGGACGACCGGGACCCTACAATGAGCAGTTCTTC.

This clonotype was detected only a few times. The chain joins TRBV18 to TRBJ2-1; D is perhaps TRBD1 (5 bases). The germline V gene has CDR1 KGHSH and CDR2 LQKENI. The V end was cut by 6 bases, the J end by 1 base, with 13 bases between. CDR3 size: 15 residues. The CDR3, as DNA: TGTGCCAGCTCCCCCGTGGCAGGGTCCTACAATGAGCAGTTCTTC. This codes for CASSPVAGSYNEQFF.

This clonotype turned up a few times. The chain links TRBV29-1 to TRBJ1-2, with 7 bases identical to TRBD1. J lost 8 bases, V lost 3 bases, and 6 bases had no gene match. CDR3 length: 12 amino acids. The germline CDR1 and CDR2 sequences are SQVTM and ANQGSEA. This chain's CDR3 is CSVEGSGGGYTF. As DNA, the CDR3 is TGCAGCGTTGAGGGGTCAGGGGGAGGCTACACCTTC.

This clonotype was seen a few times. The chain employs TRBV29-1 and TRBJ2-7; D unresolved. The CDR3 is 13 amino acids. Deletions cut 6 bases from V and 1 base from J, with 13 bases between. CDR1 is SQVTM and CDR2 is ANQGSEA in the germline V gene. The CDR3 protein is CSVVKSDSYEQYF. CDR3 coding DNA: TGCAGCGTAGTTAAAAGTGATTCCTACGAGCAGTACTTC.

This clonotype was found a few times. V gene TRBV7-2 combines with J gene TRBJ1-6, with TRBD1 identical over 9 bases. CDR1 and CDR2 (germline): SGHTA, FQGNSA. Trimming at V came to 5 bases and at J to 10 bases, leaving 9 bases not matched to a gene. The CDR3 runs to 15 residues. Written as DNA, the CDR3 is TGTGCCAGCAGCAGATCGGGACAGGGCGGATCACCCCTCCACTTT. Amino acid sequence: CASSRSGQGGSPLHF.